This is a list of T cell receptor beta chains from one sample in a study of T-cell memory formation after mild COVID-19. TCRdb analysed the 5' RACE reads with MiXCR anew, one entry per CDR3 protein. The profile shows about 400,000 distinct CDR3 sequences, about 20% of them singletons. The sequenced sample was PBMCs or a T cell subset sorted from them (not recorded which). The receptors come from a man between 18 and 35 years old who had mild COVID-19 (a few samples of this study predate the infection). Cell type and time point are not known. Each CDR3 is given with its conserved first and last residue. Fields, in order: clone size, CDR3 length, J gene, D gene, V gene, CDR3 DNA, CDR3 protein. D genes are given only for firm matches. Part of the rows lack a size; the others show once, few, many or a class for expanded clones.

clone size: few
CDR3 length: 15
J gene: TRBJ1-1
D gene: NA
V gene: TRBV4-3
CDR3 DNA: TGCGCCAGCAGCCGTGGGAAGGGTGGGACCACTGAAGCTTTCTTT
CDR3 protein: CASSRGKGGTTEAFF

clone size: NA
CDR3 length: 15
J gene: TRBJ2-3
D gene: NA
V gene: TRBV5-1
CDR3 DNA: TGCGCCAGCAGCTTGACCGGGACGGTCCGCGATACGCAGTATTTT
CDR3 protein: CASSLTGTVRDTQYF

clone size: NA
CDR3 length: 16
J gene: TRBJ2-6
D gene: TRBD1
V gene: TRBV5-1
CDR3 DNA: TGCGCCAGCAGCCGTACAGGGGGCTCTGGGGCCAACGTCCTGACTTTC
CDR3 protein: CASSRTGGSGANVLTF

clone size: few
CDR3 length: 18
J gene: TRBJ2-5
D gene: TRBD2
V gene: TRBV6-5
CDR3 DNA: TGTGCCAGCAGTTACTCGATAAGAGGACTAGGAGTCGGAGAGACCCAGTACTTC
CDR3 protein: CASSYSIRGLGVGETQYF

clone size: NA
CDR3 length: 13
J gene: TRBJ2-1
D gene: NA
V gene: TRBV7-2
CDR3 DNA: TGTGCCAGCACCAATTACGGAGGTAATGAGCAGTTCTTC
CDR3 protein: CASTNYGGNEQFF

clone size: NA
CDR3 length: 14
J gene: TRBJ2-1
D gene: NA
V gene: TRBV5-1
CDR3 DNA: TGCGCCAGCAGCTTAATTCTGGAGAACAATGAGCAGTTCTTC
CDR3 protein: CASSLILENNEQFF

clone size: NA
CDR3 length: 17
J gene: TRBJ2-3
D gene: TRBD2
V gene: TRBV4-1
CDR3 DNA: TGCGCCAGCAGCCAAGACCTGGGACTAGCTACTCCAGATACGCAGTATTTT
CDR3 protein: CASSQDLGLATPDTQYF

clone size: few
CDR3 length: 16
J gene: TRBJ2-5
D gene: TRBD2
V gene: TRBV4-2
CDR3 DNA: TGTGCCAGCACCCCAGGGGGGGTAGCGGGGGCCGAGACCCAGTACTTC
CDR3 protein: CASTPGGVAGAETQYF

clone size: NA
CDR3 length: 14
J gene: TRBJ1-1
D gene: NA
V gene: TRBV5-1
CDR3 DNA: TGCGCCAGCAGCATACGGTACCAGAACACTGAAGCTTTCTTT
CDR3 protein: CASSIRYQNTEAFF

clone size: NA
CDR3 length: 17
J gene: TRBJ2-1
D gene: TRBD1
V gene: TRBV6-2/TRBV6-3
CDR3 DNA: TGTGCCAGCACCGTTACCTACCCCGGGACAGGGGGGGATGAGCAGTTCTTC
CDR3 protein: CASTVTYPGTGGDEQFF

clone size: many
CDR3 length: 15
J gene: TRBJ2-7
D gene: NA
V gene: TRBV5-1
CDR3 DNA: TGCGCCAGCAGCTTGGAGGTGCAGGGGAGGTTCGAGCAGTACTTC
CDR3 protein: CASSLEVQGRFEQYF

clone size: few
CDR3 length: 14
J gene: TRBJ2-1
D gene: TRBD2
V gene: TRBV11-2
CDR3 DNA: TGTGCCAGCAGCTTAGTTCCGGGGGGCAATGAGCAGTTCTTC
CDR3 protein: CASSLVPGGNEQFF

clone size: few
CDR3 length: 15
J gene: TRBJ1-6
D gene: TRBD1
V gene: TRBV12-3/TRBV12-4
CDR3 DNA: TGTGCCAGCAGTCCACATGGACAGGGAAATTCACCCCTCCACTTT
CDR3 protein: CASSPHGQGNSPLHF

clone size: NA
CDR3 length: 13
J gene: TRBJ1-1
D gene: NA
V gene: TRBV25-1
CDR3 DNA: TGTGCCAGCGCCGGACAGCCGAACACTGAAGCTTTCTTT
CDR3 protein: CASAGQPNTEAFF

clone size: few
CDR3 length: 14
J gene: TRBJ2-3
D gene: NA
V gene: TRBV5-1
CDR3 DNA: TGCGCCAGCATCCGGTCTAGCGAGAGTGATACGCAGTATTTT
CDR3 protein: CASIRSSESDTQYF

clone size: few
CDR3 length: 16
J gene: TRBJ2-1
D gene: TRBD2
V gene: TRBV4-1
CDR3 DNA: TGCGCCAGCAGCCAAGAAAGGGTAGCGGGGTACAATGAGCAGTTCTTC
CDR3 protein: CASSQERVAGYNEQFF

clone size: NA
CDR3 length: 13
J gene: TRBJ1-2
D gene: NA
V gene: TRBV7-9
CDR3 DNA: TGTGCCAGCAGCTTGAGGCTAAGGGGAGGCTACACCTTC
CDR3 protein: CASSLRLRGGYTF

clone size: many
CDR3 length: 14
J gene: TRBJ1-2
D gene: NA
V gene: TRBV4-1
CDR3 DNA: TGCGCCAGCAGCCAAGTAAGGACGGGTTATGGCTACACCTTC
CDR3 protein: CASSQVRTGYGYTF

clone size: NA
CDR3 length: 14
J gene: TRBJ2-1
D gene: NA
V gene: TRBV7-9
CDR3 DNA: TGTGCCAGCAGCTTAAAAGGTCCCCACAATGAGCAGTTCTTC
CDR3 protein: CASSLKGPHNEQFF

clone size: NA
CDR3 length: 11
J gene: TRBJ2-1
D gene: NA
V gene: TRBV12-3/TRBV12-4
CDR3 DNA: TGTGCCAGCAGTTTAGAGAGGGAGCAGTTCTTC
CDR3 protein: CASSLEREQFF

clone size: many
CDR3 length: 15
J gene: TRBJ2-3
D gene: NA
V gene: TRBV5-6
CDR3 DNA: TGTGCCAGCAGCTTACCGACAACCCCCACAGATACGCAGTATTTT
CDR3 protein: CASSLPTTPTDTQYF

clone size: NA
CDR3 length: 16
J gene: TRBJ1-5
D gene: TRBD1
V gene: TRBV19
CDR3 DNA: TGTGCCAGTATTGAGCGGACAGGGGTCACTAATCAGCCACAGCATTTT
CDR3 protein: CASIERTGVTNQPQHF

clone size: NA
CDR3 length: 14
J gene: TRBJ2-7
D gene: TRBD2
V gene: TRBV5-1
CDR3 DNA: TGCGCCAGCAGCTATAGCGGGGGAAACTACGAGCAGTACTTC
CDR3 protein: CASSYSGGNYEQYF

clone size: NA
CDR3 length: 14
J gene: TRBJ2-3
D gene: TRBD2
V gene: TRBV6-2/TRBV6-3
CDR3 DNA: TGTGCCAGCAGCCAGCGGGGTGACGTTGATACGCAGTATTTT
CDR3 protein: CASSQRGDVDTQYF

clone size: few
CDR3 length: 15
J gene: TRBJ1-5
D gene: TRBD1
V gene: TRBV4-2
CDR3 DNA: TGTGCCAGCAGCCAAGATGGACAGGGCAATCAGCCCCAGCATTTT
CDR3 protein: CASSQDGQGNQPQHF

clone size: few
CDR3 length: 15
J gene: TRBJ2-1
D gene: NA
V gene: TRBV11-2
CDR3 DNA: TGTGCCAGCAGCCCCGTGAGGGGCACCTACAATGAGCAGTTCTTC
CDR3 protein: CASSPVRGTYNEQFF

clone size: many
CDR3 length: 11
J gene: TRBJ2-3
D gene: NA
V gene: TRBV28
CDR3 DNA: TGTGCCAGCAGTTCGGAAGATACGCAGTATTTT
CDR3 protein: CASSSEDTQYF

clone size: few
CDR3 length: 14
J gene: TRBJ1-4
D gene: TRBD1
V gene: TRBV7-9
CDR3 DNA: TGTGCCAGCAGCCCACAGGGGGTGGGTGAAAAACTGTTTTTT
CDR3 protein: CASSPQGVGEKLFF

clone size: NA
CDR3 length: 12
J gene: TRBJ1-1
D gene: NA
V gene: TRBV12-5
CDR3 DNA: TGTGCTAGTGGTTTCGCTGAGACTTCAGCTTTCTTT
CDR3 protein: CASGFAETSAFF

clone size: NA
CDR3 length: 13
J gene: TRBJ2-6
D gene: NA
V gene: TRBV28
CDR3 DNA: TGTGCCAGCTTAAGCTCTGGGGCCAACGTCCTGACTTTC
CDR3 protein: CASLSSGANVLTF

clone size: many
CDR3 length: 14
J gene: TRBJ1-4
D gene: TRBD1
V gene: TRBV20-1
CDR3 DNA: TGCAGTGCTACTACAGGGGGCTTTCGTGAAAAACTGTTTTTT
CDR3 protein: CSATTGGFREKLFF

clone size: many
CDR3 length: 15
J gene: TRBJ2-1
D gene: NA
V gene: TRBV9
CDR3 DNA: TGTGCCAGCAGCGTAGTGGGTGGCTCCTACAATGAGCAGTTCTTC
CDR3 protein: CASSVVGGSYNEQFF

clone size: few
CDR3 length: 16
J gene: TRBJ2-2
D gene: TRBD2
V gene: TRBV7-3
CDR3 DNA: TGTGCCAGCAGCTCAGTGCGGGGGGGCTTCACCGGGGAGCTGTTTTTT
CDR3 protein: CASSSVRGGFTGELFF

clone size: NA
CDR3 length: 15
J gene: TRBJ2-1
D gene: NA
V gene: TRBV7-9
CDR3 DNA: TGTGCCAGCAGCTTGGGCCAACCGGCGGCTAATGAGCAGTTCTTC
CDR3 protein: CASSLGQPAANEQFF

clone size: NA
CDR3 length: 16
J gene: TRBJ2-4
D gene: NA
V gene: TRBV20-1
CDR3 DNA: TGCAGTGCTAGAGATGGGCTCAGGGGCAGAGGGAACATTCAGTACTTC
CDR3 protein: CSARDGLRGRGNIQYF

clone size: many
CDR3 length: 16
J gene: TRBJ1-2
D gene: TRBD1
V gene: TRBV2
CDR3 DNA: TGTGCCAGCAGTACACCCGGGACAGGGATTAACTATGGCTACACCTTC
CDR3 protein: CASSTPGTGINYGYTF

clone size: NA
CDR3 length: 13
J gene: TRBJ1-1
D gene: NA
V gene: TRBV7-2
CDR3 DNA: TGTGCCAGCAGCTTGGATGAAGGACGCCAAGCTTTCTTT
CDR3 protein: CASSLDEGRQAFF

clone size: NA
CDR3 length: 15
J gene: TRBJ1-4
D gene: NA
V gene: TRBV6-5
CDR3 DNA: TGTGCCAGCAGTTACACCCGACAGACTAATGAAAAACTGTTTTTT
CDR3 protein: CASSYTRQTNEKLFF

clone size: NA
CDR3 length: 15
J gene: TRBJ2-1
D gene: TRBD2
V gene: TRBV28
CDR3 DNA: TGTGCCAGCAGTCAAAGCGGGGGGGCCTGGAATGAGCAGTTCTTC
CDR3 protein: CASSQSGGAWNEQFF

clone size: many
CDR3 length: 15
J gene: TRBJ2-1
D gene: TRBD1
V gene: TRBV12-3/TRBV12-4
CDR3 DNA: TGTGCCAGCAGTCACCGGGACAGGGAAAGAAATGAGCAGTTCTTC
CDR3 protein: CASSHRDRERNEQFF

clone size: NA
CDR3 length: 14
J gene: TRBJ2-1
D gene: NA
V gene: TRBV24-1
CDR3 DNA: TGTGCCACCAGTCCCGCCTGGAGATACAATGAGCAGTTCTTC
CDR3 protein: CATSPAWRYNEQFF

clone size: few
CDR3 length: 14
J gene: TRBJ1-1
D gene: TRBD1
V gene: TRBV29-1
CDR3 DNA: TGCAGCGCTGCCGGGACAGAGTTCAACACTGAAGCTTTCTTT
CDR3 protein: CSAAGTEFNTEAFF

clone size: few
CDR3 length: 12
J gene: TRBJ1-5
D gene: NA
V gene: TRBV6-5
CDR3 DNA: TGTGCCAGCGGGGGAGCAGGTCAGCCCCAGCATTTT
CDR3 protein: CASGGAGQPQHF

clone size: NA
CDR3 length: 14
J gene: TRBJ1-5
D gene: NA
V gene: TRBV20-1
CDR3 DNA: TGCAGTGCTAGAGGGTTTAGCCATGATCAGCCCCAGCATTTT
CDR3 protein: CSARGFSHDQPQHF

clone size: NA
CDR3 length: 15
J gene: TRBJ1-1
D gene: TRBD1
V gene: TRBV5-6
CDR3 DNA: TGTGCCAGCACTCCGAGGAGGGGGCCGGTCTCTGAAGCTTTCTTT
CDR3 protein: CASTPRRGPVSEAFF